The sequence of this T cell receptor (beta chain) was determined in a study of identical twins. Study-level points and caveats: For out-of-frame beta sequences, excess twin sharing was weaker. A partial confounding effect on zero-insertion analyses could come from invariant MAIT and iNKT cells.

Template switching supplied a universal primer site; unique molecular identifiers were carried on the cDNA. TCRdb re-analysed the 5' RACE reads in MiXCR, keeping a single row per CDR3 protein. The sample lists a few hundred thousand distinct CDR3 sequences, roughly 8.6% occurring once. The CDR3 extends over 17 amino acids. CDR1 and CDR2 (germline): KGHDR, SFDVKD. V shed 4 bases and J shed 0 bases, with 12 bases lying between them. This clonotype was picked up many times. Its antigen is undetermined. This sample also appeared in a second study, on yellow fever vaccine responses in identical twins.

The sequence was obtained from a woman aged 18-35 years in good health. Sequenced: memory (CD45RO+) T cells sorted from blood. The V and J genes are TRBV24-1 and TRBJ2-6; D remains ambiguous. The CDR3 spells CATSDPGRHSGANVLTF. The CDR3, as DNA: TGTGCCACCAGTGACCCCGGACGGCACTCTGGGGCCAACGTCCTGACTTTC.